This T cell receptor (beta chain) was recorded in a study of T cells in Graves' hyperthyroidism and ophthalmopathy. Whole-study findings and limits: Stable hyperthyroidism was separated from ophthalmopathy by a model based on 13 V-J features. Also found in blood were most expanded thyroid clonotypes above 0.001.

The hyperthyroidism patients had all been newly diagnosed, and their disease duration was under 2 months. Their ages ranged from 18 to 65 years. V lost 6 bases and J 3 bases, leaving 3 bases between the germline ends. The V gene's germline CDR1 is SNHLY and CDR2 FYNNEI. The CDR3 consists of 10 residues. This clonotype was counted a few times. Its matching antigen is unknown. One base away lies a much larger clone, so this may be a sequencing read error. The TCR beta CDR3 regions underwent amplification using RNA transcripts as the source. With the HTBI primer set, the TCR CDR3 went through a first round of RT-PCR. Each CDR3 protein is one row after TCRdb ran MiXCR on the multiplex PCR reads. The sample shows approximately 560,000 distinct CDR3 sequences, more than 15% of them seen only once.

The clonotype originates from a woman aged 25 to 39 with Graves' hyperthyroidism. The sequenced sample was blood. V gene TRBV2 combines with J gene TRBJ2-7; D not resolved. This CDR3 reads CASRVYEQYF. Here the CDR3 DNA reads TGTGCCAGCAGAGTCTACGAGCAGTACTTC.